Listed below are T cell receptor beta chains from one sample, sequenced in a study of T cells after yellow fever vaccination. TCRdb re-analysed the 5' RACE reads in MiXCR, keeping a single row per CDR3 protein. The sample contains around 63,000 distinct CDR3 sequences, 7.4% of which appear only once. The sample was CD8+ T cells sorted from PBMCs, taken 15 days after the yellow fever booster vaccination. The source is a man aged 30 to 45 who received the YFV17D yellow fever vaccine. The CDR3 runs from the conserved cysteine through the conserved F or W. A D gene is named only where the DNA matches it firmly. Expanded clones get a size class; other rows say once, few or many, or leave the size out.

>TRBJ2-2|TRBV6-5|many|.
TGTGCCAGCAGTTACGGGGCCTCCGGGGAGCTGTTTTTT
CASSYGASGELFF
>TRBJ2-1|TRBV6-2/TRBV6-3|.|TRBD2
TGTGCCAGCAGTTACTCGTCGATGTCCGGAGGACTAGCGGCGTACAATGAGCAGTTCTTC
CASSYSSMSGGLAAYNEQFF
>TRBJ2-7|TRBV7-8|many|.
TGTGCCAGCAGCTTAGCCAGGGGAAACTACGAGCAGTACTTC
CASSLARGNYEQYF
>TRBJ2-2|TRBV6-5|many|.
TGTGCCAGCAGTACGACCGGGGCCGGTGTCTCCGGGGAGCTGTTTTTT
CASSTTGAGVSGELFF
>TRBJ1-6|TRBV7-2|many|.
TGTGCCAGCAGCTTAGTGGGGGGGCAGTATAATTCACCCCTCCACTTT
CASSLVGGQYNSPLHF
>TRBJ2-1|TRBV20-1|many|TRBD2
TGCAGTGCTAACCAGCTAGCGGGAGGTTTCGGGTACAATGAGCAGTTCTTC
CSANQLAGGFGYNEQFF
>TRBJ2-1|TRBV12-1|.|.
TGTGCCAGCAGCCCTGGGCTCTTCGGCAATGAGCAGTTCTTC
CASSPGLFGNEQFF
>TRBJ2-5|TRBV7-6|many|TRBD2
TGTGCCAGCAACCCTGCGCCGGGACTAGCGGAAGAGACCCAGTACTTC
CASNPAPGLAEETQYF
>TRBJ2-2|TRBV19|many|.
TGTGCCACAGGAGAGAACACCGGGGAGCTGTTTTTT
CATGENTGELFF
>TRBJ2-1|TRBV5-1|many|.
TGCGCCAGCAGCCCATACTCCTACAATGAGCAGTTCTTC
CASSPYSYNEQFF
>TRBJ2-7|TRBV29-1|many|.
TGCAGCGTTGGCGGCACCATGGCCTCCTACGAGCAGTACTTC
CSVGGTMASYEQYF
>TRBJ2-7|TRBV7-2|few|.
TGTGCCAGCCACAAACCTGAAGCCTACGAGCAGTACTTC
CASHKPEAYEQYF
>TRBJ2-1|TRBV9|many|.
TGTGCCAGCAGCCACCACAGGGAAGTGTCCAGCAATGAGCAGTTCTTC
CASSHHREVSSNEQFF
>TRBJ2-7|TRBV27|many|TRBD1
TGTGCCAGCAGCCCGGGACAGGGTTTCGAGCAGTACTTC
CASSPGQGFEQYF
>TRBJ2-2|TRBV20-1|many|.
TGCAGTGCTAGAACTGGTTTCAGCGGGGAGCTGTTTTTT
CSARTGFSGELFF